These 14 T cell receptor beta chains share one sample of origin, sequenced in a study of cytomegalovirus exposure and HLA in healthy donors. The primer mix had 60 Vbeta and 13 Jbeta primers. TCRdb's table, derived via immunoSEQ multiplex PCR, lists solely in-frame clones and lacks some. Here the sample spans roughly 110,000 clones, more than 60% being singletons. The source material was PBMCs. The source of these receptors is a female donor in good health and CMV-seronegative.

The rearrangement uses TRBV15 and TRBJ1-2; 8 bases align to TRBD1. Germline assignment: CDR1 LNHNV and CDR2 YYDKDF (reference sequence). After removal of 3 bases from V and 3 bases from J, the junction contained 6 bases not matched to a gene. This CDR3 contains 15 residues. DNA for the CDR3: TGTGCCACCAGCAGGAGAGACAGGGGCGACTATGGCTACACCTTC. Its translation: CATSRRDRGDYGYTF.

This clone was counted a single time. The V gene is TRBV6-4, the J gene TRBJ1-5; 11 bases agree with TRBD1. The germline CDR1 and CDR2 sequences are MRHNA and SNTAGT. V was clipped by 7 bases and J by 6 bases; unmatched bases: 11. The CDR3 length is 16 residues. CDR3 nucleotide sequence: TGTGCCAGCACACGACCCAAGGACAGGGGGCTTCAGCCCCAGCATTTT. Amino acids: CASTRPKDRGLQPQHF.

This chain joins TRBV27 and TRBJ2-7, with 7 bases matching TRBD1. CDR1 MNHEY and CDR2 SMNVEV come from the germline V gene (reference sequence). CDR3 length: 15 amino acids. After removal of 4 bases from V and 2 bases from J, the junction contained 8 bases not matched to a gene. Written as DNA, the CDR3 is TGTGCCAGCAGTTCACAGGGGACGGGGACCTACGAGCAGTACTTC. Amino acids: CASSSQGTGTYEQYF.

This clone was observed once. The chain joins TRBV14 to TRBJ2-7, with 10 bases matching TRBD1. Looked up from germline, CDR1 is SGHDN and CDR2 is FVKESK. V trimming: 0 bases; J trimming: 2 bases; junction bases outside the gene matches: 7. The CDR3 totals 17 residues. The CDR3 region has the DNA TGTGCCAGCAGCCAAGATCGTGGGACAGGGGTGCCCTACGAGCAGTACTTC. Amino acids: CASSQDRGTGVPYEQYF.

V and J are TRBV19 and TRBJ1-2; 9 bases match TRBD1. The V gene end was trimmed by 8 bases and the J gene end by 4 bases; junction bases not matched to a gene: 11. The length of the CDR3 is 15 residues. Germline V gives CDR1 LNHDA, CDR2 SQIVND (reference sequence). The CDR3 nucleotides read TGTGCCAGTCGGCAACCGGGACAGGGCAGCTATGGCTACACCTTC. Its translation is CASRQPGQGSYGYTF.

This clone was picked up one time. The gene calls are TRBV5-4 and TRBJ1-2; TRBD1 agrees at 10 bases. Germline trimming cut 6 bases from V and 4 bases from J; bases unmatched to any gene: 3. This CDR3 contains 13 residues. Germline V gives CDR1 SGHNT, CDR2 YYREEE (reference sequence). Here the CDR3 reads CASKTGGLYGYTF. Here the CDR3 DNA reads TGTGCCAGCAAGACAGGGGGCCTCTATGGCTACACCTTC.

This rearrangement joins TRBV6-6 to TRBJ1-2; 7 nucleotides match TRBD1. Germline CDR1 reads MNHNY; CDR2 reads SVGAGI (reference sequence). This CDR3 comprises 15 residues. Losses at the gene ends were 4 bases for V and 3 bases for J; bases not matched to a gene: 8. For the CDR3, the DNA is TGTGCCAGCAGTTTACAGGGGTTCCGGGACTATGGCTACACCTTC. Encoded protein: CASSLQGFRDYGYTF.

CDR3 sequence reads: CAWSVLGIEEGYGYTF. CDR3 sequence (DNA): TGTGCCTGGAGTGTACTGGGTATCGAGGAGGGCTATGGCTACACCTTC. The J gene is TRBJ1-2, the V gene TRBV30; D is unresolved. The CDR3 contains 16 residues. V lost 0 bases and J 4 bases, leaving 18 bases between the germline ends. Looked up from germline, CDR1 is GTSNPN and CDR2 is SVGIG (reference sequence).

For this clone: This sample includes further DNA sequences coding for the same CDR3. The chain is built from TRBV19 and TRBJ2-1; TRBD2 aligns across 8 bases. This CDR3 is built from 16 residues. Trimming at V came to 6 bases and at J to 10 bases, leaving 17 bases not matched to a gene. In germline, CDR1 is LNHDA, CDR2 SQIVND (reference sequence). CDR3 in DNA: TGTGCCAGTAGCGACCCACGAGGGACTAGTCCTAGAGAGCAGTTCTTC. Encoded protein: CASSDPRGTSPREQFF.

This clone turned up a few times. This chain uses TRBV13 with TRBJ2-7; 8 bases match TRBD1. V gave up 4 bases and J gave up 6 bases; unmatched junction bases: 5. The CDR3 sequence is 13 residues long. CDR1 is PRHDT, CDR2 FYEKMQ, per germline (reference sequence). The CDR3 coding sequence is TGTGCCAGCAGCTCCCAAGACAGGGGCGAGCAGTACTTC. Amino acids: CASSSQDRGEQYF.

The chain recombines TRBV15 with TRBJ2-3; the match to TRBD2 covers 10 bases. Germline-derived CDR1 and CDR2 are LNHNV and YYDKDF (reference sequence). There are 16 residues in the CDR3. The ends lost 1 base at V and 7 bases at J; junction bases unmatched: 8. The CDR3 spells CATSRGGSGGAYTQYF. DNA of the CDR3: TGTGCCACCAGCAGAGGGGGGAGCGGGGGGGCATATACGCAGTATTTT.

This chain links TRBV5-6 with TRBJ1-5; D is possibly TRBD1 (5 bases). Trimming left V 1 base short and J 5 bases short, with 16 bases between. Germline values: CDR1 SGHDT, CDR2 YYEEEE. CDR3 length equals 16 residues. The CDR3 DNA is TGTGCCAGCAGCTTGTTTGTGCGGAAAGGGGATCAGCCCCAGCATTTT. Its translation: CASSLFVRKGDQPQHF. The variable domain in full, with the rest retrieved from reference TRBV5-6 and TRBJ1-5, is DAGVTQSPTHLIKTRGQQVTLRCSPKSGHDTVSWYQQALGQGPQFIFQYYEEEERQRGNFPDRFSGHQFPNYSSELNVNALLLGDSALYLCASSLFVRKGDQPQHFGDGTRLSIL.

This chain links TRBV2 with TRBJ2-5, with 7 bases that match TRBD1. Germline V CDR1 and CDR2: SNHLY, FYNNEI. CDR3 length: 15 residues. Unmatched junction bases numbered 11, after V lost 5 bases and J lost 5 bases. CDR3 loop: CASSRDRVGQETQYF. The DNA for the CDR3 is TGTGCCAGCAGTAGAGACAGGGTTGGGCAGGAGACCCAGTACTTC.

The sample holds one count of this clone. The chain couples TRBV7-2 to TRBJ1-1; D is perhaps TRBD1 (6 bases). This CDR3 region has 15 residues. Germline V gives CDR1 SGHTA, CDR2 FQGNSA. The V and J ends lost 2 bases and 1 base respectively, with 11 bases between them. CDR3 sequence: CASSLRWTANTEAFF. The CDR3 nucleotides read TGTGCCAGCAGCTTAAGGTGGACAGCGAACACTGAAGCTTTCTTT.